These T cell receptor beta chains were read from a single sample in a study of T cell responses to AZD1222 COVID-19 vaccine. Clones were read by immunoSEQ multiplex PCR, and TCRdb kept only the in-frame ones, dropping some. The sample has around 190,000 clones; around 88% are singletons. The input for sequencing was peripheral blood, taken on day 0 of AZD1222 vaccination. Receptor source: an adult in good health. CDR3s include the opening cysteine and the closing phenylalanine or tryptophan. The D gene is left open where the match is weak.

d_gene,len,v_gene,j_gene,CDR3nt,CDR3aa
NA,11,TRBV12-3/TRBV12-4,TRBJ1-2,TGTGCCAGCAGTTCTCCTCCAATTAACACCTTC,CASSSPPINTF
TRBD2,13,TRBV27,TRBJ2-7,TGTGCCAGCAGTTCCGGGACTAGCTACGAGCAGTACTTC,CASSSGTSYEQYF
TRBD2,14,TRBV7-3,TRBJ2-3,TGTGCCAGCAGCACTCCGGGACTAGCTACTCCGCAGTATTTT,CASSTPGLATPQYF
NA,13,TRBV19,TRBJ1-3,TGTGCCAGTAGTATCAGCTCTGGAAACACCATATATTTT,CASSISSGNTIYF
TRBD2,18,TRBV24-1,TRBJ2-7,TGTGCCACCAGTGACCGCCGGACTAGCGGGAGGGCCCTTCACGAGCAGTACTTC,CATSDRRTSGRALHEQYF
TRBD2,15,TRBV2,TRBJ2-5,TGTGCCAGCAGGGGGACTAGCGGGAGTTGGGAGACCCAGTACTTC,CASRGTSGSWETQYF
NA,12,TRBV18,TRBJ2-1,TGTGCCAGCTCACCGGGGACGAATGAGCAGTTCTTC,CASSPGTNEQFF
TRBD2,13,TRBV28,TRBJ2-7,TGTGCCAGCACTCGCGGGGGGAGGTACGAGCAGTACTTC,CASTRGGRYEQYF
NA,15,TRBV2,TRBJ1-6,TGTGCCAGCAGTGAAGCGCTGGGGATGGATTCACCCCTCCACTTT,CASSEALGMDSPLHF
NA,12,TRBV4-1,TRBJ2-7,TGCGCCAGCAGCCTAGCAGGATACGAGCAGTACTTC,CASSLAGYEQYF
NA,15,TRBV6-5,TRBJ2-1,TGTGCCAGCAGTTTAAATATCGGGGGTACGAATGAGCAGTTCTTC,CASSLNIGGTNEQFF
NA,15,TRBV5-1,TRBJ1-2,TGCGCCAGCAGCTCCTACCCACAGGGAGGCTATGGCTACACCTTC,CASSSYPQGGYGYTF
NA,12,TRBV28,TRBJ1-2,TGTGCCAGCAGTTTCTCGTGGGCCGGCTACACCTTC,CASSFSWAGYTF
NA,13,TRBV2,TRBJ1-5,TGTGCCAGCAGTGAAGAACACAATCAGCCCCAGCATTTT,CASSEEHNQPQHF
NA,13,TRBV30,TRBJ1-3,TGTGCCTGGACCCCCTTAGGGGCATACACCATATATTTT,CAWTPLGAYTIYF